These T cell receptor beta chains were read from a single sample in a study of blood T cell repertoires in COVID-19. Some clones are missing from TCRdb's copy, which holds only in-frame ones; the method was immunoSEQ multiplex PCR. The table has 150,000 to 180,000 clones, roughly 80% seen once; the top ten hold about 29%. Sample: peripheral blood. Every receptor here comes from a woman in her fifties or sixties with acute or convalescent COVID-19. Each CDR3 is given without its conserved first and last residue. A D gene is named only where the DNA matches it firmly.

v_gene	d_gene	CDR3aa
TRBV14	-	ASSSPGMNTEAF
TRBV7-9	-	ASSSSGSTYEQY
TRBV20-1	-	SARAGNEQF
TRBV27	-	ASSRTRGDTQY
TRBV7-9	TRBD1	ASVRTGLYGYT
TRBV30	-	AWSDLTGPGEKLF
TRBV11-2	-	ASSTARGLELF
TRBV11-2	-	ASHSWSRTGELF
TRBV5-1	TRBD1	ASKRQGAYTGELF
TRBV2	TRBD1	ASSRDRFATNEKLF
TRBV29-1	TRBD1	SAGGHDTGELF
TRBV27	-	ASSRAGEDREY
TRBV10-3	TRBD1	AIKGQGHPTDTQY
TRBV19	TRBD1	ASSGTGGNQPQH
TRBV4-1	TRBD1	ASSHGTGVGEQY
TRBV5-1	TRBD1	ASSFSGTGGGTGELF
TRBV5-4	-	ASSSGLPRASNYGYT